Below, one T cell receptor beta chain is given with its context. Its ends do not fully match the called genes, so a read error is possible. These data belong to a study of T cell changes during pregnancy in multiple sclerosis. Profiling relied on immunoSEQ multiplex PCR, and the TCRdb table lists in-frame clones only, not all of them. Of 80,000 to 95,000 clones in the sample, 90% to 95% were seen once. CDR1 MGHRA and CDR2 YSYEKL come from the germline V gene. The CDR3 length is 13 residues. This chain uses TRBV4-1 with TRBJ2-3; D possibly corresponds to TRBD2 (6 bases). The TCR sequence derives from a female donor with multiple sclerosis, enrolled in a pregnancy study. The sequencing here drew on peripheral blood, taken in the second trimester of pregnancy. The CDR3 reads CASSQEAGLRANF. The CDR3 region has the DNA TGCGCCAGCAGCCAGGAAGCGGGCCTCCGGGCGAATTTT.